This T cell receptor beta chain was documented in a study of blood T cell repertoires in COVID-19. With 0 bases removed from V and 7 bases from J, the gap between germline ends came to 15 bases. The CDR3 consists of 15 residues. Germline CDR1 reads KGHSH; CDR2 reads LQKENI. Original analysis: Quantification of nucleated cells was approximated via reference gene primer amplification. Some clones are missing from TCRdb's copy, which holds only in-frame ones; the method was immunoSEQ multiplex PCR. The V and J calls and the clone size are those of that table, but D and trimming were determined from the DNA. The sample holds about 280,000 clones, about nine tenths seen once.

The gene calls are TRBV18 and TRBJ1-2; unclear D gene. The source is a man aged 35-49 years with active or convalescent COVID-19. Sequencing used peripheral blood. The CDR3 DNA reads TGTGCCAGCTCACCACCGAGTACCCAGGTGGTTGGCTACACCTTC. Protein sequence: CASSPPSTQVVGYTF.